The 13 T cell receptor beta chains reported below all come from one sample, sequenced in a study of cytomegalovirus exposure and HLA in healthy donors. The PCR used 60 Vbeta and 13 Jbeta primers. Here immunoSEQ multiplex PCR was the method, and the copy in TCRdb shows in-frame clones only, minus some. The table shows about 250,000 clones, with about 75% occurring only once. Specimen: PBMCs. The receptors come from a female donor in good health and CMV-seronegative.

The chain carries TRBV9 and TRBJ1-3, with a tentative D call TRBD2 (9 bases). The assigned J gene may be wrong: the sequence end matches TRBJ2-2 better. CDR1 and CDR2 from the germline V gene are SGDLS and YYNGEE. The CDR3 is 16 residues long. CDR3 DNA: TGTGCCAGCAGCGTCCTAGCGGGACAGGACACCGGGGAGCTGTTTTTT. Protein product: CASSVLAGQDTGELFF.

A word on this clone: The junction shows a germline mismatch at one end, possibly a read error. The rearrangement joins TRBV10-3 to TRBJ1-3; D is unclear. Germline CDR1 ENHRY, CDR2 SYGVKD. The CDR3 totals 14 residues. CDR3 sequence: CAIRESHSGNTIYF. The CDR3 DNA sequence: TGTGCCATCAGGGAGTCTCACTCTGGAAACACCATATATTTT.

The rearrangement joins TRBV6-6 to TRBJ2-7; 7 bases line up with TRBD2. Germline trimming cut 0 bases from V and 2 bases from J; bases unmatched to any gene: 7. Per the germline V gene, CDR1 is MNHNY and CDR2 is SVGAGI (reference sequence). The CDR3 has 16 residues. CDR3 DNA sequence: TGTGCCAGCAGTTACTCGGAGCGGGGCTTCACCTACGAGCAGTACTTC. Its protein product is CASSYSERGFTYEQYF.

The chain is built from TRBV6-1 and TRBJ1-2, with a tentative D call TRBD1 (6 bases). V was shortened by 3 bases and J by 8 bases, with 10 bases between the two germline ends. In germline, CDR1 is MNHNS, CDR2 SASEGT. CDR3 length: 12 residues. In DNA form, the CDR3 reads TGTGCCAGCAGTGATTCAGGGGTAGGCTACACCTTC. It yields the protein CASSDSGVGYTF.

V usage is TRBV27 and J usage is TRBJ2-1; 8 nucleotides match TRBD1. The length of the CDR3 is 15 residues. The germline gives CDR1 MNHEY, CDR2 SMNVEV (reference sequence). V gave up 4 bases and J gave up 6 bases; unmatched junction bases: 8. CDR3: CASSYLSRGLNEQFF. The CDR3 nucleotides read TGTGCCAGCAGTTATCTTAGCAGGGGGCTCAATGAGCAGTTCTTC.

Concerning this clone: This sample also contains other DNA sequences that code for the same CDR3. The chain carries TRBV5-1 and TRBJ2-7; unclear D gene. The germline gives CDR1 SGHRS, CDR2 YFSETQ. Deletions cut 1 base from V and 0 bases from J, with 8 bases between. The CDR3 covers 14 residues. Here the CDR3 DNA reads TGCGCCAGCAGCTTGAGTCCGAGCTCCTACGAGCAGTACTTC. This sequence encodes CASSLSPSSYEQYF. Full variable domain (outside the CDR3, taken from reference TRBV5-1 and TRBJ2-7): KAGVTQTPRYLIKTRGQQVTLSCSPISGHRSVSWYQQTPGQGLQFLFEYFSETQRNKGNFPGRFSGRQFSNSRSEMNVSTLELGDSALYLCASSLSPSSYEQYFGPGTRLTVT.

CDR3 protein: CASSNTGNTEAFF. CDR3 nucleotides: TGTGCCAGCTCAAACACAGGCAACACTGAAGCTTTCTTT. This chain links TRBV18 with TRBJ1-1, with D perhaps matching TRBD1 (5 bases). The ends were cut back, 5 bases at V and 2 bases at J, with 9 bases in the middle. The germline V gene encodes CDR1 KGHSH and CDR2 LQKENI. This CDR3 is built from 13 residues.

The V and J genes are TRBV10-3 and TRBJ2-5, with D possibly TRBD1 on 5 matching bases. Looked up from germline, CDR1 is ENHRY and CDR2 is SYGVKD. Trimming stripped 2 bases from V and 3 bases from J, with 19 bases between. The CDR3 spans 17 residues. CDR3 residues: CAISEPGMKIDKETQYF. The CDR3 nucleotides read TGTGCCATCAGTGAGCCAGGGATGAAAATCGACAAAGAGACCCAGTACTTC.

This clone was observed a handful of times. The chain combines TRBV5-1 with TRBJ2-1; 8 positions match TRBD2. V gave up 4 bases and J gave up 7 bases; unmatched junction bases: 13. Germline CDR1 SGHRS, CDR2 YFSETQ. This CDR3 has 16 residues. CDR3 residues: CASSLAGTRLRNEQFF. The CDR3 DNA is TGCGCCAGCAGCCTCGCCGGGACTAGACTAAGGAATGAGCAGTTCTTC.

The chain recombines TRBV6-4 with TRBJ1-2, with 8 bases fitting TRBD1. Germline assignment: CDR1 MRHNA and CDR2 SNTAGT. The CDR3 spans 14 residues. The V segment lost 0 bases and the J segment 4 bases; nucleotides outside the gene matches: 1. This CDR3 reads CASSDSQGVYGYTF. The DNA for the CDR3 is TGTGCCAGCAGTGACTCACAGGGGGTCTATGGCTACACCTTC.

The chain links TRBV2 to TRBJ1-1; TRBD1 matches at 7 bases. Per the germline V gene, CDR1 is SNHLY and CDR2 is FYNNEI. The CDR3 consists of 13 residues. The V gene end was trimmed by 6 bases and the J gene end by 3 bases; junction bases not matched to a gene: 4. The CDR3 region is CASRLTGDTEAFF. DNA for the CDR3: TGTGCCAGCAGACTAACAGGGGACACTGAAGCTTTCTTT.

V gene TRBV9 combines with J gene TRBJ2-1, with 8 bases matching TRBD2. V was pared by 2 bases and J by 8 bases, with 12 bases of the junction left unmatched. CDR1 is SGDLS, CDR2 YYNGEE, per germline. This CDR3 is built from 16 residues. This CDR3 is CASSVGIIAGRDEQFF. The CDR3 coding sequence is TGTGCCAGCAGCGTCGGTATAATAGCGGGAAGGGATGAGCAGTTCTTC.

Comment on this clone: Other DNA sequences in this sample translate to the same CDR3. The chain is built from TRBV5-1 and TRBJ2-7; D is unclear. Trimming took off 4 bases at V and 4 bases at J, with 9 bases between the two ends. Germline values: CDR1 SGHRS, CDR2 YFSETQ. The CDR3 length is 12 residues. The CDR3 here is CASSRDSYEQYF. The CDR3 coding sequence is TGCGCCAGCAGCCGCGACTCGTACGAGCAGTACTTC.